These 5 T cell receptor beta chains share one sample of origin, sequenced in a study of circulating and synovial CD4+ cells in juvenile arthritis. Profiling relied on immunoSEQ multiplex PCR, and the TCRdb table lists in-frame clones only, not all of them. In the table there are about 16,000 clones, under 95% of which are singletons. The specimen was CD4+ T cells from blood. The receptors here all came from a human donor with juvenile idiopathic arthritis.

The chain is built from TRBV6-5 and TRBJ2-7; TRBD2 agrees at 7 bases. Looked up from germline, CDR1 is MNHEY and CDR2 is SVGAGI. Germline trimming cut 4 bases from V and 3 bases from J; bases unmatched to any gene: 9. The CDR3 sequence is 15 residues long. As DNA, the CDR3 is TGTGCCAGCAGTTCCCCCACAGCGGGGCGCTACGAGCAGTACTTC. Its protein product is CASSSPTAGRYEQYF.

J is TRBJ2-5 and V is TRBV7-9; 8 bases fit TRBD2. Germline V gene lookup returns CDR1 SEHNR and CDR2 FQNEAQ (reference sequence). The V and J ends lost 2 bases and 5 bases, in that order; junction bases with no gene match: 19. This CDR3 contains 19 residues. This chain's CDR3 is CASSLRGQYWTGTRETQYF. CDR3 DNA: TGTGCCAGCAGCTTACGGGGACAATATTGGACCGGGACTAGGGAGACCCAGTACTTC.

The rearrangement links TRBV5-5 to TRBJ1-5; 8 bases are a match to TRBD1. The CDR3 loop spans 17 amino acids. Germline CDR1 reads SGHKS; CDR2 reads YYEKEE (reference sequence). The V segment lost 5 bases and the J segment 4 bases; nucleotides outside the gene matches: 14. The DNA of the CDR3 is TGTGCCAGCAGTATTACAGGGGGGGGGCTGGGTAATCAGCCCCAGCATTTT. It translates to CASSITGGGLGNQPQHF.

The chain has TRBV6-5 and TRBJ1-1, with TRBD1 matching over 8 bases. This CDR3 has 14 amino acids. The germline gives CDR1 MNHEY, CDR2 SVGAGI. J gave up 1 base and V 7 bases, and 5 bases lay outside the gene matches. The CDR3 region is CASKNRGANTEAFF. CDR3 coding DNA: TGTGCCAGCAAAAACAGGGGGGCGAACACTGAAGCTTTCTTT.

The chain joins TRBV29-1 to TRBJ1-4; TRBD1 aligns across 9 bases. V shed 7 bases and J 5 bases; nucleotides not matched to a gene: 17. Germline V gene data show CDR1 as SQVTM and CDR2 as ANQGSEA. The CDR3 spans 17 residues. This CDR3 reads CSAWTGTGSRGNEKLFF. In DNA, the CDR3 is TGCAGCGCGTGGACTGGGACAGGGAGCAGAGGGAATGAAAAACTGTTTTTT.